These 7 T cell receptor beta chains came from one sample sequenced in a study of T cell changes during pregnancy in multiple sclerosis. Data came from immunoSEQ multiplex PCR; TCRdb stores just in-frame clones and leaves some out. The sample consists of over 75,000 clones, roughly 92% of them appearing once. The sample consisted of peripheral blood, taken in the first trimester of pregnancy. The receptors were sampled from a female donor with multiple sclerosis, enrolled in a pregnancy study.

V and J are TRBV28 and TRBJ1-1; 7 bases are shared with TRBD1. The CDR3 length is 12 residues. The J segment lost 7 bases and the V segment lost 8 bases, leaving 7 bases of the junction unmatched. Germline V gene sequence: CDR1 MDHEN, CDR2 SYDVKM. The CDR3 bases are TGTGCCAGCGTCAGGGGGGTTGGTGAAGCTTTCTTT. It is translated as CASVRGVGEAFF. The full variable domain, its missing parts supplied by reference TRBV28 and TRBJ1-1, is DVKVTQSSRYLVKRTGEKVFLECVQDMDHENMFWYRQDPGLGLRLIYFSYDVKMKEKGDIPEGYSVSREKKERFSLILESASTNQTSMYLCASVRGVGEAFFGQGTRLTVV.

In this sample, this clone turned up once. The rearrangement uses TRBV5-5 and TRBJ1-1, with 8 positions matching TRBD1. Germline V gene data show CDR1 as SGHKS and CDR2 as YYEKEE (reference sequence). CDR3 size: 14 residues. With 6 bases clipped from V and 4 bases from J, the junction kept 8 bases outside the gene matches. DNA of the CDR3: TGTGCCAGCATTCAACAGGGGGGCGGCACTGAAGCTTTCTTT. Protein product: CASIQQGGGTEAFF.

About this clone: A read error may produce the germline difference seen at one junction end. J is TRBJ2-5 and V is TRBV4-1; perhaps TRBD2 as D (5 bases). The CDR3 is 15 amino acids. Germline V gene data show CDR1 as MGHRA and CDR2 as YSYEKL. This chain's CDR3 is CATSGDARSVETQYF. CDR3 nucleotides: TGCGCCACCAGCGGAGACGCCCGGTCTGTCGAGACCCAGTACTTC.

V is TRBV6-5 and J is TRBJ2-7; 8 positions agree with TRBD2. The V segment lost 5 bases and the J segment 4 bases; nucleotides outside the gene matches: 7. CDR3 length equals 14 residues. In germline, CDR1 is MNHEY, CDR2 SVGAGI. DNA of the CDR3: TGTGCCAGCAGTCCTACTAGCGGACCTTACGAGCAGTACTTC. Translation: CASSPTSGPYEQYF.

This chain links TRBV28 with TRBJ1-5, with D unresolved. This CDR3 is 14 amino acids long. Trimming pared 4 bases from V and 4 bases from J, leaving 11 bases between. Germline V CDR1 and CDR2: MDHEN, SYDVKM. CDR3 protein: CASSWSTRNQPQHF. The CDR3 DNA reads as TGTGCCAGCAGTTGGTCCACACGTAATCAGCCCCAGCATTTT.

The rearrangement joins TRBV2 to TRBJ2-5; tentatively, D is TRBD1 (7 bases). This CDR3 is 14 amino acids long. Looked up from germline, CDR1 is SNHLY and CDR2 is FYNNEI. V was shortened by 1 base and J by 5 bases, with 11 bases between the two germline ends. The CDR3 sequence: CASSEEGAGETQYF. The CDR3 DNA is TGTGCCAGCAGTGAAGAGGGGGCGGGGGAGACCCAGTACTTC.

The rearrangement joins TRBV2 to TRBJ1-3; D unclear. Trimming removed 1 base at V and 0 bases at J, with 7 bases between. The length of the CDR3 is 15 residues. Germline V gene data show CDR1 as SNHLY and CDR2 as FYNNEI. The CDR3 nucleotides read TGTGCCAGCAGTGAAGAGGCGGCCTCTGGAAACACCATATATTTT. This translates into CASSEEAASGNTIYF.